This TCR beta chain is drawn from a study of T cell responses to AZD1222 COVID-19 vaccine. The wider study: Second doses that came at about 4 or about 12 weeks were put together.

The ends were cut back, 7 bases at V and 1 base at J, with 6 bases in the middle. Per germline, CDR1 MNHEY and CDR2 SVGAGI. The CDR3 loop spans 12 amino acids. This table comes from immunoSEQ multiplex PCR, and its TCRdb copy is limited to in-frame clones, with some not included. The sample has 120,000 to 150,000 clones, approximately 90% seen once. Overall study findings and caveats: Spike-specific TCR breadth and depth grew following two AZD1222 doses. At baseline, seropositivity was found in only 5 to 7 AZD1222 recipients. White British ancestry dominated among donors, who included more females, and clonal diversity was possibly underestimated.

About this clone: Its antigen is as yet unknown.

The material sequenced was peripheral blood, taken on day 0 of AZD1222 vaccination. This receptor was taken from an adult in good health. The chain combines TRBV6-5 with TRBJ2-3; D gene ambiguous. The CDR3 DNA reads TGTGCCAGCAATCCGGGCACAGATACGCAGTATTTT. The encoded protein is CASNPGTDTQYF.